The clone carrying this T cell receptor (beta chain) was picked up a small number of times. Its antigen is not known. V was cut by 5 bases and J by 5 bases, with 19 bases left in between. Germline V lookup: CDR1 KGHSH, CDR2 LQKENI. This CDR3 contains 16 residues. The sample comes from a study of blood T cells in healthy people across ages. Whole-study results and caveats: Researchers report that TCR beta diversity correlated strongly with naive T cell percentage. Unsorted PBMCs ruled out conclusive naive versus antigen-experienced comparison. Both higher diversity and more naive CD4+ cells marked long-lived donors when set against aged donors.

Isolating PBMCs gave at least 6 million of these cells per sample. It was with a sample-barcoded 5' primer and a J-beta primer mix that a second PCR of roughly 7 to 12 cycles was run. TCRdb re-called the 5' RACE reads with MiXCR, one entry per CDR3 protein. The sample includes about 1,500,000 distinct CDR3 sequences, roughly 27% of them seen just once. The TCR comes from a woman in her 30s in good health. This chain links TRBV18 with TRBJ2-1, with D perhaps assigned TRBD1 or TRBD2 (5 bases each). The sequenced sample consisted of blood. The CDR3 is CASSTGTRSYDNEQFF. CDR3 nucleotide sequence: TGTGCCAGCTCAACCGGGACCCGCTCCTACGACAATGAGCAGTTCTTC.